This TCR beta chain was observed in a study of T cells in Graves' hyperthyroidism and ophthalmopathy (dated by TCRdb to about 2019). For context, the study as a whole: Peripheral blood was collected at initial diagnosis, before any treatment. TCR V-J signatures able to tell the groups apart were searched for in a discovery cohort of 90 to 100 patients, of whom under 45 had Graves' ophthalmopathy and 55 to 65 had stable Graves' hyperthyroidism. Prospective prediction of ophthalmopathy was tested in an independent validation cohort of 18 to 20 hyperthyroidism patients and roughly 16 patients who later progressed to ophthalmopathy. The roughly 100 discovery patients were randomly divided into training and test sets at a 7:3 ratio. The study also compared thyroid tissue and blood T-cell repertoires from five or six Graves' hyperthyroidism patients. After sampling, hyperthyroidism patients received methimazole starting at 30 mg daily, and ophthalmopathy patients received high-dose intravenous methylprednisolone. The paper describes TCR Vbeta CDR3 sequencing of fewer than 150 peripheral blood samples, made up of fewer than 50 ophthalmopathy patients, roughly 80 hyperthyroidism patients and about 17 progressor patients.

TCR beta CDR3 regions were amplified from RNA transcripts. For the first round of RT-PCR on the TCR CDR3, the HTBI primer set was used together with the Qiagen OneStep RT-PCR kit. Libraries were constructed in a second round of multiplex PCR, after which size selection and purification were carried out. Paired-end sequencing of the libraries was performed with 100 bp reads on an Illumina HiSeq2000. The published analysis was carried out like this. SOAPnuke was used to process the raw data, throwing out any read that contained adapters or uncalled bases, had a mean Phred below 15, or lacked an exact constant-primer or identifier match. High-quality paired reads were merged with COPE v1.2.5, and unique nucleotide sequences were defined as clonotypes. Clonotypes were aligned to IMGT TRBV, TRBD and TRBJ reference segments using MiTCR v1.1. Only V-J combinations with frequency above 0.0001, covering about 99% of repertoires, were analysed. A TCS score was defined as the ratio of F50 (clonal expansion) to E x V (chaos), with BLOSUM62-based TCRdist applied between CDR3 peptides within each V-J. Welch's t-statistics and random forest reduced around 550 V-J features to around 14, which were used in a naive Bayes classifier (R e1071). TCRdb reprocessing: public reads trimmed at Q25 with fastp, clones called with MiXCR, in-frame beta chains kept. Rows are combined by CDR3 protein, so each entry shows the most common genes and DNA. TCRdb, not the original authors, processed these V and J calls. This sample lists hundreds of thousands of distinct CDR3 sequences; more than 14% were detected once. In total, the top ten clones hold around 12% of the sample.

This clonotype was picked up many times. Its target antigen remains unknown. Within one base of it there is no much larger clone, and no base qualities were kept. Moderately to severely active disease, a Clinical Activity Score of at least 3, a NOSPECS grade of at least 4, and a duration under 3 months were present in ophthalmopathy patients. Patients with uncontrolled infections, other autoimmune diseases, pregnancy or lactation were excluded. Diagnoses were established on the basis of clinical symptoms, serum thyroxine and TRAb, thyroid ultrasound, and orbital computed tomography. PBMCs were isolated from more than 8 ml of fresh peripheral blood by Ficoll-Paque density gradient centrifugation. Total RNA was extracted using Trizol reagent, and RNA quality was assessed on an Agilent 2100 Bioanalyzer. Summary of the overall study and its limitations: In cross-validation, a model built on a 13 V-J signature told ophthalmopathy apart from stable hyperthyroidism with under 90% sensitivity and about 81% specificity, and in testing the same model reached 80%/75%. Sample size was not statistically predetermined, and investigators were not blinded to group allocation. During validation, the model predicted progression to ophthalmopathy a median of about 6.3 months ahead of onset, with more than 55% sensitivity and 72.22% specificity. Most expanded thyroid clonotypes (frequency above 0.001) were also detected in blood, suggesting blood repertoires may reflect thyroid immune responses.

CDR1 is given as SGHRS and CDR2 as YFSETQ, both from the germline V gene. From the cysteine up to the phenylalanine, the CDR3 has a length of 13 residues. Only the CDR3 region is kept as DNA, spanning 39 bases read in frame from base 1. Between the V and J ends, shortened by 3 bases and 0 bases respectively, the junction contains 6 bases. This TCR derives from a woman in her forties or fifties with Graves' ophthalmopathy. The chain is encoded by TRBV5-1 joined to TRBJ1-1, with no D gene named confidently. Sequencing used blood. The CDR3 region reads CASSSQMNTEAFF. The DNA sequence is TGCGCCAGCAGCTCGCAAATGAACACTGAAGCTTTCTTT.